Listed below are T cell receptor beta chains from one sample, sequenced in a study of neurological immune-mediated disorders. TCRdb re-called the 5' RACE reads with MiXCR, one entry per CDR3 protein. The repertoire has roughly 60,000 distinct CDR3 sequences, roughly 9.7% of them found once; the top ten carry roughly an eighth. Sequencing input: PBMCs. The receptors shown here come from a man aged 25-45 years in good health. Each CDR3 is given with its conserved first and last residue. Each record gives: clone size, J gene, CDR3 length, D gene, V gene, CDR3 DNA, CDR3 protein. The D gene is left open where the match is weak. Part of the rows lack a size; the others show once, few, many or a class for expanded clones.

few TRBJ2-3 14 . TRBV12-3/TRBV12-4 TGTGCCAGCAGTTTTGTACTTCCTACAGATACGCAGTATTTT CASSFVLPTDTQYF
many TRBJ2-3 12 . TRBV20-1 TGCAGTGCTAGAGACTGGGGAGATACGCAGTATTTT CSARDWGDTQYF
many TRBJ1-3 12 . TRBV25-1 TGTGCCAGCGGCCCAAGTGGAAACACCATATATTTT CASGPSGNTIYF
many TRBJ1-2 13 TRBD1 TRBV19 TGTGCCAGTAAGAACCGGGACAGGGGTGGCTACACCTTC CASKNRDRGGYTF
many TRBJ2-2 16 . TRBV5-1 TGCGCCAGCAGCTTGGCCGGCGGGACGAACACCGGGGAGCTGTTTTTT CASSLAGGTNTGELFF
many TRBJ2-1 14 TRBD1 TRBV14 TGTGCCAGCAGCCCCGGGACAGGTTACAATGAGCAGTTCTTC CASSPGTGYNEQFF
many TRBJ2-3 16 . TRBV20-1 TGCAGTGCTACAGCCCTAGACTACCAGAGCACAGATACGCAGTATTTT CSATALDYQSTDTQYF
many TRBJ1-1 15 . TRBV5-1 TGCGCCAGCAGCGAAGGGACCTCCATGAACACTGAAGCTTTCTTT CASSEGTSMNTEAFF
few TRBJ2-7 16 . TRBV15 TGTGCCACCAGCAGAAAAGGTTCGGGTCCCCCCCACGAGCAGTACTTC CATSRKGSGPPHEQYF
many TRBJ1-1 14 . TRBV28 TGTGCCAGCAGTTTAACTAACAGCTGGACTGAAGCTTTCTTT CASSLTNSWTEAFF
many TRBJ2-7 13 . TRBV7-2 TGTGCCAGCAGCTTAGGGGGATTCTACGAGCAGTACTTC CASSLGGFYEQYF
many TRBJ2-1 15 TRBD2 TRBV4-2 TGTGCCAGCAGCCAGGGACTAGCGGACTACAATGAGCAGTTCTTC CASSQGLADYNEQFF
many TRBJ1-1 15 . TRBV5-1 TGCGCCAGCAGTAAGGACGGCGGACGGAACACTGAAGCTTTCTTT CASSKDGGRNTEAFF
many TRBJ2-5 16 TRBD1 TRBV5-1 TGCGCCAGCAGCTTGGCCATACAGGGGGCCGGAGAGACCCAGTACTTC CASSLAIQGAGETQYF
many TRBJ1-5 16 . TRBV2 TGTGCCAGCAGCCCGAGAGGCAGCAATAGCAATCAGCCCCAGCATTTT CASSPRGSNSNQPQHF
many TRBJ2-7 12 . TRBV5-5 TGTGCCAGCAGCTTCCAGTCCTACGAGCAGTACTTC CASSFQSYEQYF
many TRBJ1-2 15 . TRBV6-5 TGTGCCAGCAGTTACTTTACGGGGATAAACTATGGCTACACCTTC CASSYFTGINYGYTF
. TRBJ2-1 16 TRBD2 TRBV7-8 TGTGCCAGCAGCTTTACTAGCGGGAGTTTTCCCAATGAGCAGTTCTTC CASSFTSGSFPNEQFF
many TRBJ1-5 13 . TRBV28 TGTGCCAGCATTGATGTTGGTATTCAGCCCCAGCATTTT CASIDVGIQPQHF
many TRBJ2-2 14 . TRBV27 TGTGCCAGCAGTTTATCAAGGCAGGGCGGGGAGCTGTTTTTT CASSLSRQGGELFF